Following are 20 T cell receptor beta chains from one sample sequenced in a study of radiation and T cells in renal cell carcinoma. Produced via immunoSEQ multiplex PCR; TCRdb's table is partial and in-frame only. The table records about 16,000 clones, roughly 60% of them present only once. The sample's treatment: treatment-naive control, cytoreductive nephrectomy. Source: tumor tissue, taken from a patient whose treatment was nephrectomy without radiotherapy. These receptors originate from a man aged 35 to 55 with renal cell carcinoma.

Only a few counts were recorded for this clone. The rearrangement links TRBV6-4 to TRBJ2-5; TRBD2 matches at 10 bases. Per germline, CDR1 MRHNA and CDR2 SNTAGT. The length of the CDR3 is 16 residues. With 7 bases clipped from V and 0 bases from J, the junction kept 8 bases outside the gene matches. The CDR3 sequence is CASISSGGGYQETQYF. In DNA, the CDR3 is TGTGCCAGCATCTCTAGCGGGGGTGGGTACCAAGAGACCCAGTACTTC.

The chain recombines TRBV2 with TRBJ2-3; TRBD2 matches at 7 bases. Per germline, CDR1 SNHLY and CDR2 FYNNEI. CDR3 size: 14 residues. V dropped 7 bases and J dropped 0; count of bases not matched to a gene: 4. The CDR3 DNA follows: TGTGCCAGCATAACAGCGGGGAGCACAGATACGCAGTATTTT. Translated, it gives CASITAGSTDTQYF.

This clone showed up just a few times. This sequence joins TRBV6-5 and TRBJ2-1; D gene ambiguous. V was cut by 5 bases and J by 8 bases, with 10 bases left in between. Germline CDR1 and CDR2: MNHEY and SVGAGI. The CDR3 is 12 amino acids. The CDR3 DNA reads TGTGCCAGCAGTCCGAGCTGGTATGAGCAGTTCTTC. It translates to CASSPSWYEQFF.

The chain has TRBV4-1 and TRBJ2-1; 9 bases agree with TRBD2. The CDR3 has 16 amino acids. The J segment lost 2 bases and the V segment lost 1 base, leaving 3 bases of the junction unmatched. Germline V gene sequence: CDR1 MGHRA, CDR2 YSYEKL. The CDR3 spells CASSQAGTSPYNEQFF. The CDR3 nucleotides are TGCGCCAGCAGCCAAGCCGGGACTAGCCCCTACAATGAGCAGTTCTTC.

This clone occurred a few times. J is TRBJ1-3 and V is TRBV6-1; the D is unclear. The CDR3 totals 13 residues. CDR1 is MNHNS, CDR2 SASEGT, per germline. The V and J ends lost 1 base and 0 bases respectively, with 1 base between them. The DNA of the CDR3 is TGTGCCAGCAGTGAAGTCTCTGGAAACACCATATATTTT. Its protein product is CASSEVSGNTIYF.

The sample holds one count of this clone. The chain couples TRBV6-4 to TRBJ2-2, with 7 bases matching TRBD2. With V trimmed by 2 bases and J by 4 bases, 7 bases remained unmatched. The CDR3 contains 16 residues. Per germline, CDR1 MRHNA and CDR2 SNTAGT. In DNA form, the CDR3 reads TGTGCCAGCAGTGACGATCCGGGGGGAAGCACCGGGGAGCTGTTTTTT. Translating gives CASSDDPGGSTGELFF.

The rearrangement links TRBV18 to TRBJ1-1; TRBD1 might be the D (5 bases). V lost 3 bases and J 6 bases, leaving 14 bases between the germline ends. Germline-derived CDR1 and CDR2 are KGHSH and LQKENI. The CDR3 extends over 14 amino acids. The CDR3 DNA reads TGTGCCAGCTCACCGATGGAAGGGGAATCTGAAGCTTTCTTT. Translating it yields CASSPMEGESEAFF.

This clone has just one count. This chain connects TRBV5-5 to TRBJ1-1, with D tentatively TRBD1 (5 bases). Germline CDR1 reads SGHKS; CDR2 reads YYEKEE (reference sequence). V was shortened by 0 bases and J by 1 base, with 7 bases between the two germline ends. The CDR3 spans 14 residues. The CDR3 here is CASSLGTQNTEAFF. DNA for the CDR3: TGTGCCAGCAGCTTGGGGACACAGAACACTGAAGCTTTCTTT.

Concerning this clone: Other DNA sequences in the sample encode the same CDR3. V and J are TRBV5-1 and TRBJ2-7, with D hard to call. The CDR3 is 14 amino acids. With 0 bases removed from V and 2 bases from J, the gap between germline ends came to 9 bases. Per germline, CDR1 SGHRS and CDR2 YFSETQ. CDR3 nucleotide sequence: TGCGCCAGCAGCTTGGTAGTGTCTCCCTACGAGCAGTACTTC. The encoded protein is CASSLVVSPYEQYF.

The rearrangement links TRBV30 to TRBJ1-2; D unresolved. V lost 0 bases, J lost 2 bases, and 10 bases lay in between. The germline CDR1 and CDR2 sequences are GTSNPN and SVGIG (reference sequence). This CDR3 is 14 amino acids long. The CDR3 reads CAWSVQAGNYGYTF. The CDR3 DNA sequence: TGTGCCTGGAGTGTACAAGCGGGGAACTATGGCTACACCTTC.

Comments on this clone: Sequence at one end of the junction differs from germline and may be a read error. The V gene is TRBV7-9, the J gene TRBJ1-1; maybe TRBD1 (5 bases). Germline V lookup: CDR1 SEHNR, CDR2 FQNEAQ (reference sequence). The CDR3 loop spans 16 amino acids. CDR3 loop: CASSQDSRGSNTEAFF. Here the CDR3 DNA reads TGCGCCAGCAGCCAAGACTCTAGGGGTTCGAACACTGAAGCTTTCTTT.

Concerning this clone: An end of the junction does not agree with germline; a read error may underlie this. The chain uses TRBV6-5 and TRBJ1-2; D possibly corresponds to TRBD1 (5 bases). CDR1 and CDR2 (germline): MNHEY, SVGAGI. The CDR3 contains 12 residues. DNA for the CDR3: TGTGCCATCAGTGGGGGAGGGTTTGGCTACACCTTC. As protein: CAISGGGFGYTF.

This clone showed up just a few times. This rearrangement joins TRBV27 to TRBJ2-1, with no clear D. The CDR3 runs to 14 residues. Germline V gene lookup returns CDR1 MNHEY and CDR2 SMNVEV (reference sequence). Trimming took 3 bases from V and 2 from J, leaving 8 bases between them. DNA of the CDR3: TGTGCCAGCAGTTTGAGGTCTCCCTACAATGAGCAGTTCTTC. Translation gives CASSLRSPYNEQFF.

This chain joins TRBV6-1 and TRBJ1-6; 9 nucleotides agree with TRBD1. J lost 7 bases, V lost 4 bases, and 11 bases had no gene match. The CDR3 runs to 17 residues. Germline V lookup: CDR1 MNHNS, CDR2 SASEGT. The CDR3 coding sequence is TGTGCCAGCAGTGGCCGCCTACGACAGGGGGAGAATTCACCCCTCCACTTT. Its protein is CASSGRLRQGENSPLHF.

CDR3 bases: TGTGCCAGTAGTAGATATGGGGGGACAGGCGTTGAAGCTTTCTTT. Residues: CASSRYGGTGVEAFF. The chain uses TRBV19 and TRBJ1-1; 8 bases are a match to TRBD1. CDR3 length: 15 amino acids. Trimming removed 4 bases from V and 7 bases from J; junction bases left unmatched: 11. Germline assignment: CDR1 LNHDA and CDR2 SQIVND (reference sequence).

This clone occurred once. This chain connects TRBV7-2 to TRBJ1-2; D is unresolved. The CDR3 loop spans 13 amino acids. V was trimmed by 3 bases and J by 8 bases, leaving 13 bases between them. From germline, CDR1 is SGHTA and CDR2 FQGNSA. The CDR3 nucleotides are TGTGCCAGCAGCTTTCGTTTTTCACGGGGCTACACCTTC. Translating it yields CASSFRFSRGYTF.

This chain uses TRBV11-1 with TRBJ1-2; perhaps TRBD1 as D (5 bases). The germline CDR1 and CDR2 sequences are SGHAT and FQDESV (reference sequence). This CDR3 is 13 amino acids long. Trimming took off 5 bases at V and 8 bases at J, with 15 bases between the two ends. The CDR3 here is CASSPFQGAGYTF. In DNA, the CDR3 is TGTGCCAGCAGCCCCTTCCAGGGAGCCGGCTACACCTTC.

In nucleotides, the CDR3 is TGTGCCAGCAGTGAGTCGAACAGGGGCCAAAATGAAAAACTGTTTTTT. Its translation is CASSESNRGQNEKLFF. This sequence joins TRBV9 and TRBJ1-4; 7 bases are shared with TRBD1. Unmatched junction bases numbered 12, after V lost 5 bases and J lost 5 bases. The CDR3 loop spans 16 amino acids. Germline CDR1 reads SGDLS; CDR2 reads YYNGEE.

This chain uses TRBV6-1 with TRBJ1-4; 7 bases align to TRBD1. Germline V gives CDR1 MNHNS, CDR2 SASEGT. V gave up 6 bases and J gave up 5 bases; unmatched junction bases: 6. The CDR3 runs to 14 residues. CDR3 region: CASRKLTGNEKLFF. As DNA, the CDR3 is TGTGCCAGCAGAAAATTGACAGGGAATGAAAAACTGTTTTTT.

This clone occurred once. The chain employs TRBV9 and TRBJ1-4; D may be TRBD1 (5 bases). Germline V gene lookup returns CDR1 SGDLS and CDR2 YYNGEE. This CDR3 has 14 amino acids. V lost 4 bases and J lost 8, with 15 bases in between. The CDR3: CASSPSGQGEKLFF. In DNA form, the CDR3 reads TGTGCCAGCAGCCCCTCTGGGCAGGGAGAAAAACTGTTTTTT.